This TCR beta chain was obtained from a study of vaccination and CD4 T cells after COVID-19. Turning to the study itself: Convalescent cases consisted of six males and four females, of whom two were Hispanic.

CDR3 length: 14 amino acids. Germline V CDR1 and CDR2: KGHDR, SFDVKD. J lost 3 bases, V lost 6 bases, and 3 bases had no gene match. The assay that was used to sequence DNA from cultured CD4+ T cells was the Oncomine TCR Beta short-read assay. In TCRdb, the PCR reads were re-called with MiXCR into one record per CDR3 protein. The profile covers about 19,000 distinct CDR3 sequences, with approximately 39% appearing a single time and approximately 14% taken by the ten largest. Details on this clonotype: Its antigen is still unknown.

Treatment defined: approximately 11-day PBMC culture with coronavirus spike peptide pools or control peptides (ViraFEST assay). The receptor was isolated from a human donor with COVID-19. The rearrangement uses TRBV24-1 and TRBJ1-5; 8 bases agree with TRBD1. Sequencing input: cultured CD4+ T cells from blood. The CDR3: CATSPGGHNQPQHF. CDR3 DNA sequence: TGTGCCACCAGTCCAGGGGGCCACAATCAGCCCCAGCATTTT.